The TCR beta chain described here comes from a study of OX40 agonist ivuxolimab in advanced cancers. The study's findings and limits: The study did not work out the antigen specificity of the expanded peripheral T cells. Partial responders receiving 0.1-3.0 mg/kg showed among the lowest clonal expansion.

CDR1 and CDR2 from the germline V gene are KGHSH and LQKENI. With 2 bases clipped from V and 1 base from J, the junction kept 5 bases outside the gene matches. The length of the CDR3 is 15 residues. This table comes from immunoSEQ multiplex PCR, and its TCRdb copy is limited to in-frame clones, with some not included. Of 70,000 to 85,000 clones listed, roughly nine tenths are singletons. Comments on this clone: Its target is unknown.

Sequenced material: CD4+ or CD8+ T cells sorted from blood, taken in a trial of the OX40 agonist ivuxolimab. The chain joins TRBV18 to TRBJ2-7; 7 bases are shared with TRBD2. The receptor was isolated from an adult with an advanced solid tumor such as melanoma, head and neck, liver or kidney cancer. CDR3 protein: CASSPNSGISYEQYF. For the CDR3, the DNA is TGTGCCAGCTCACCAAACAGCGGGATTTCCTACGAGCAGTACTTC.